One sample yielded the 22 T cell receptor beta chains listed below, sequenced in a study of T cell repertoires in cytomegalovirus infection. These receptors' antigens are unknown. TCRdb passed the reads through MiXCR, listing each CDR3 protein once. The top ten hold about an eighth of the sample, which has some 920,000 distinct CDR3 sequences, around 32% seen once. Sample: cultured CD8+ T cells from PBMCs, taken from culture after CMV antigen stimulation. The origin of the receptors is a human donor in good health (CMV status not recorded). Some clones in this sample may be carry-over from other donors' samples.

This clonotype was seen more than once but under ten times. The chain combines TRBV5-1 with TRBJ2-6; D gene unclear. The CDR3 is 18 residues long. CDR1 is SGHRS, CDR2 YFSETQ, per germline. V was trimmed by 2 bases and J by 1 base, leaving 16 bases between them. This CDR3 is CASSLTPSGASGANVLTF. The CDR3 bases are TGCGCCAGCAGCTTAACCCCCAGTGGAGCTTCTGGGGCCAACGTCCTGACTTTC.

The V gene is TRBV15, the J gene TRBJ2-1, with D possibly TRBD2 on 7 matching bases. Germline loops: CDR1 LNHNV, CDR2 YYDKDF (reference sequence). This CDR3 region has 15 residues. The germline V and J ends were trimmed by 3 bases and 5 bases, with 14 bases remaining between them. CDR3 in amino acids: CATSSWEGGNNEQFF. The CDR3 DNA follows: TGTGCCACCAGCAGTTGGGAGGGGGGGAACAATGAGCAGTTCTTC.

This clonotype was observed a few times. The rearrangement joins TRBV19 to TRBJ1-1; D gene unclear. The germline V and J ends were trimmed by 11 bases and 2 bases, with 9 bases remaining between them. This CDR3 is built from 11 residues. CDR1 and CDR2 (germline): LNHDA, SQIVND (reference sequence). The CDR3 here is CALRSNTEAFF. In DNA form, the CDR3 reads TGTGCCTTACGGAGTAACACTGAAGCTTTCTTT.

This clonotype is a singleton in its sample. V usage is TRBV6-6 and J usage is TRBJ2-7; either TRBD1 or TRBD2 may supply D (5 bases each). The CDR3 has 14 residues. V was clipped by 5 bases and J by 0 bases, with 11 bases between them. Germline lookup yields CDR1 MNHNY and CDR2 SVGAGI (reference sequence). This chain's CDR3 is CASSGRGDSYEQYF. The DNA for the CDR3 is TGTGCCAGCAGTGGACGAGGGGACTCCTACGAGCAGTACTTC.

This rearrangement joins TRBV7-9 to TRBJ2-1; 8 bases fit TRBD2. There are 15 residues in the CDR3. From germline, CDR1 is SEHNR and CDR2 FQNEAQ (reference sequence). Trimming at V came to 7 bases and at J to 8 bases, leaving 13 bases not matched to a gene. CDR3 bases: TGTGCCAGCACCCAACGGGGGGGGGCTCGCGATGAGCAGTTCTTC. It yields the protein CASTQRGGARDEQFF.

This clonotype was detected a few times. The chain employs TRBV7-8 and TRBJ2-7, with D unclear. CDR3 size: 12 residues. From germline, CDR1 is SGHVS and CDR2 FQNEAQ. V lost 1 base to trimming and J lost 7 bases, with 8 bases between them. The CDR3 DNA is TGTGCCAGCAGCTTAGACGGTCGGGAGCAGTACGTC. Translating it yields CASSLDGREQYV.

V is TRBV28 and J is TRBJ1-3, with D possibly being TRBD1 (5 bases). CDR1 MDHEN and CDR2 SYDVKM come from the germline V gene. Between the trimmed V and J ends, which lost 3 bases and 4 bases, there was a span of 13 bases. This CDR3 has 15 residues. The CDR3 nucleotides read TGTGCCAGCAGTTTCGGGGGGAGACCCGGAAACACCATATATTTT. Translation gives CASSFGGRPGNTIYF.

This clonotype was detected a few times. The V and J genes are TRBV12-3 or TRBV12-4 and TRBJ2-3; D is possibly TRBD1 or TRBD2 (5 bases each). Trimming left V 6 bases short and J 4 bases short, with 14 bases between. This CDR3 is 14 amino acids long. DNA for the CDR3: TGTGCCAGCAGCCGCTCGGGACGAGCAGATACGCAGTATTTT. Amino acid sequence: CASSRSGRADTQYF.

About this clonotype: This sequence may be a read error, since a much larger clone differs from it by one base. Here the CDR3 DNA reads TGCGCCAGCAGCTTGTTCCCTGTTGTGACTAGTACCGATGAGCAGTTCTTC. Translation gives CASSLFPVVTSTDEQFF. This chain joins TRBV5-1 and TRBJ2-1; perhaps TRBD2 as D (6 bases). The germline V gene encodes CDR1 SGHRS and CDR2 YFSETQ. This CDR3 is built from 17 residues. Trimming left V 1 base short and J 8 bases short, with 22 bases between.

In this sample, this clonotype turned up many times. The chain uses TRBV7-2 and TRBJ1-2; D remains ambiguous. Trimming left V 6 bases short and J 2 bases short, with 19 bases between. Germline V gives CDR1 SGHTA, CDR2 FQGNSA. This CDR3 is built from 16 residues. This CDR3 is CASRNPQSFLNYGYTF. The CDR3 nucleotides read TGTGCCAGCAGGAACCCCCAGTCTTTCTTGAACTATGGCTACACCTTC.

This clonotype was seen only a few times. This chain uses TRBV4-2 with TRBJ2-2; 7 nucleotides agree with TRBD2. The germline CDR1 and CDR2 sequences are LGHNA and YNFKEQ. This CDR3 region has 17 residues. The J segment lost 1 base and the V segment lost 0 bases, leaving 5 bases of the junction unmatched. DNA of the CDR3: TGTGCCAGCAGCCAAGACCAGACTAGCAGGAACACCGGGGAGCTGTTTTTT. Translating gives CASSQDQTSRNTGELFF.

This clonotype came up many times. V usage is TRBV11-1 and J usage is TRBJ1-2, with a tentative D call TRBD1 (5 bases). Germline CDR1 and CDR2: SGHAT and FQDESV (reference sequence). Trimming took 6 bases from V and 7 from J, leaving 18 bases between them. This CDR3 is built from 14 residues. CDR3 residues: CASSLNSWTSGYTF. CDR3 nucleotide sequence: TGTGCCAGCAGTCTAAACTCCTGGACATCTGGCTACACCTTC.

The chain employs TRBV24-1 and TRBJ2-3; D is uncertain. Trimming took 5 bases from V and 2 from J, leaving 10 bases between them. This CDR3 comprises 14 residues. Looked up from germline, CDR1 is KGHDR and CDR2 is SFDVKD. The CDR3 spells CATSGRPNTDTQYF. CDR3 sequence (DNA): TGTGCCACCAGTGGACGACCGAACACAGATACGCAGTATTTT.

The chain recombines TRBV20-1 with TRBJ1-2; unclear D gene. The germline V gene has CDR1 DFQATT and CDR2 SNEGSKA (reference sequence). Between the trimmed V and J ends, which lost 2 bases and 0 bases, there was a span of 7 bases. CDR3 length equals 13 residues. CDR3 in DNA: TGCAGTGCTAGATTAACAGCTAACTATGGCTACACCTTC. This gives the protein CSARLTANYGYTF.

On this clonotype: At one end the junction does not follow the germline gene, possibly because of a read error. J is TRBJ1-1 and V is TRBV7-6; D is unresolved. Germline V gene sequence: CDR1 SGHVS, CDR2 FNYEAQ. This CDR3 contains 13 residues. In DNA form, the CDR3 reads TGTGCCAACAGCTTAAACGGGAACACTGAAGCTTTCTTT. Its protein is CANSLNGNTEAFF.

The chain recombines TRBV7-6 with TRBJ2-3; D possibly corresponds to TRBD2 (5 bases). The germline V and J ends were trimmed by 6 bases and 0 bases, with 16 bases remaining between them. This CDR3 is built from 16 residues. Germline CDR1 SGHVS, CDR2 FNYEAQ. The CDR3 DNA is TGTGCCAGCAGACCATTGGACTTCACTAGCACAGATACGCAGTATTTT. Translated, it gives CASRPLDFTSTDTQYF.

This clonotype was counted at least ten times. The chain uses TRBV7-8 and TRBJ2-5; the match to TRBD1 covers 8 bases. Losses at the gene ends were 1 base for V and 5 bases for J; bases not matched to a gene: 6. Germline V gives CDR1 SGHVS, CDR2 FQNEAQ. This CDR3 spans 15 amino acids. CDR3 amino acids: CASSLDRGKVETQYF. The CDR3 coding sequence is TGTGCCAGCAGCTTAGACAGGGGGAAGGTGGAGACCCAGTACTTC.

This clonotype was found many times. The rearrangement links TRBV12-3 or TRBV12-4 to TRBJ2-1, with TRBD2 as a possible D gene (5 bases). V was trimmed by 4 bases and J by 10 bases, leaving 20 bases between them. This CDR3 contains 15 residues. CDR3 coding DNA: TGTGCCAGCAGTTCTCCCTTGGACTTCCCTCTCGAGCAGTTCTTC. Translation gives CASSSPLDFPLEQFF.

This clonotype was seen many times. V gene TRBV7-9 combines with J gene TRBJ2-7; 9 bases match TRBD1. The germline V gene has CDR1 SEHNR and CDR2 FQNEAQ (reference sequence). Trimming cost V 5 bases and J 4 bases; bases outside gene matches: 6. This CDR3 spans 14 amino acids. The CDR3 protein is CASSPRQGGYEQYF. CDR3 bases: TGTGCCAGCAGCCCTCGACAGGGGGGATACGAGCAGTACTTC. Full variable domain (rest looked up from reference TRBV7-9 and TRBJ2-7): DTGVSQNPRHKITKRGQNVTFRCDPISEHNRLYWYRQTLGQGPEFLTYFQNEAQLEKSRLLSDRFSAERPKGSFSTLEIQRTEQGDSAMYLCASSPRQGGYEQYFGPGTRLTVT.

The count of this clonotype is one. The chain employs TRBV5-1 and TRBJ2-7; TRBD2 matches at 12 bases. There are 15 residues in the CDR3. V was clipped by 3 bases and J by 3 bases; unmatched bases: 4. Germline V gene lookup returns CDR1 SGHRS and CDR2 YFSETQ. This CDR3 is CASSSGLAGHYEQYF. The CDR3 nucleotides read TGCGCCAGCAGCTCTGGACTAGCGGGGCACTACGAGCAGTACTTC.

The chain employs TRBV7-9 and TRBJ2-7; 7 positions agree with TRBD1. The germline V gene encodes CDR1 SEHNR and CDR2 FQNEAQ (reference sequence). J gave up 1 base and V 8 bases, and 5 bases lay outside the gene matches. This CDR3 spans 13 amino acids. CDR3 sequence: CASADRFSYEQYF. CDR3 DNA: TGTGCCAGCGCGGACAGGTTTTCCTACGAGCAGTACTTC.

This sequence joins TRBV12-3 or TRBV12-4 and TRBJ2-1; TRBD2 agrees at 13 bases. The CDR3 loop spans 18 amino acids. V trimming: 7 bases; J trimming: 0 bases; junction bases outside the gene matches: 9. DNA for the CDR3: TGTGCCAGCATTCCTCAGACTAGCGGGGGGCCCTCCTACAATGAGCAGTTCTTC. Amino acids: CASIPQTSGGPSYNEQFF.